This T cell receptor beta chain derives from a study of shared clonotypes between healthy human individuals. Assay runs were performed at deep level. The repertoire was sequenced with immunoSEQ multiplex PCR; TCRdb's copy has only in-frame clones and lacks some. The sample shows more than 1,200,000 clones, 98% to 99% of them seen only once. CDR1 is MNHEY, CDR2 SMNVEV, per germline (reference sequence). The V and J ends lost 4 bases and 0 bases, in that order; junction bases with no gene match: 9. The CDR3 is made up of 16 amino acids. Regarding this clone: Its antigen is still unknown.

Negatively enriched CD4+ T cells were divided by CD45RA into naive and memory. The study's findings and limits: Naive subsets usually exceeded memory subsets in estimated richness.

The rearrangement uses TRBV27 and TRBJ2-7, with 7 bases lining up with TRBD2. The sequenced material came from naive CD4+ T cells sorted from blood. Subset meaning: CD45RA+ positively selected. The sequence came from a man between 25 and 39 years old in good health. The CDR3 spells CASSSTFSGRSYEQYF. CDR3 nucleotide sequence: TGTGCCAGCAGTTCCACCTTTAGCGGGCGCTCCTACGAGCAGTACTTC.